This entry lists 5 T cell receptor beta chains sequenced from one sample in a study of T cell changes during pregnancy in multiple sclerosis. Sequencing used immunoSEQ multiplex PCR; TCRdb keeps in-frame clones, though not all of them. The data hold about 64,000 clones, with around 96% observed a single time. The sample in question was CD8+ T cells from peripheral blood mononuclear cells, obtained after pregnancy. The origin of the receptors is a female donor with multiple sclerosis, enrolled in a pregnancy study.

This chain connects TRBV27 to TRBJ1-2; unclear D gene. In germline, CDR1 is MNHEY, CDR2 SMNVEV (reference sequence). Trimming removed 6 bases from V and 2 bases from J, with 16 bases in between. The CDR3 sequence is 15 residues long. CDR3 coding DNA: TGTGCCAGCAGCCTGACGGGGAGATCGAACTATGGCTACACCTTC. Residues: CASSLTGRSNYGYTF.

The chain has TRBV28 and TRBJ2-1, with 15 bases identical to TRBD2. V was pared by 7 bases and J by 0 bases, with 7 bases of the junction left unmatched. CDR1 is MDHEN, CDR2 SYDVKM, per germline. This CDR3 contains 18 residues. The CDR3 loop reads CASNTGTSGRSSYNEQFF. The CDR3 DNA follows: TGTGCCAGCAACACAGGGACTAGCGGGAGGAGCTCCTACAATGAGCAGTTCTTC.

The chain recombines TRBV4-1 with TRBJ1-3; 7 bases align to TRBD1. Germline assignment: CDR1 MGHRA and CDR2 YSYEKL. This CDR3 has 16 residues. V dropped 0 bases and J dropped 2; count of bases not matched to a gene: 4. CDR3 bases: TGCGCCAGCAGCCAAGAGGACAGGTCGGCTGGAAACACCATATATTTT. Protein product: CASSQEDRSAGNTIYF.

The rearrangement joins TRBV7-9 to TRBJ2-7; D perhaps matches TRBD2 (6 bases). Germline V gene lookup returns CDR1 SEHNR and CDR2 FQNEAQ (reference sequence). V was trimmed by 2 bases and J by 0 bases, leaving 14 bases between them. This CDR3 contains 16 residues. CDR3 DNA sequence: TGTGCCAGCAGCTTAATTGGTGACGGGGGCTCCTACGAGCAGTACTTC. Amino acids: CASSLIGDGGSYEQYF.

This clone was detected only once. V is TRBV4-2 and J is TRBJ1-1; D perhaps matches TRBD1 (5 bases). Germline assignment: CDR1 LGHNA and CDR2 YNFKEQ. Trimming took off 2 bases at V and 6 bases at J, with 13 bases between the two ends. The CDR3 loop spans 14 amino acids. The CDR3, as DNA: TGTGCCAGCAGCCAAATACCAGGGAGGGCTGAAGCTTTCTTT. As protein: CASSQIPGRAEAFF.